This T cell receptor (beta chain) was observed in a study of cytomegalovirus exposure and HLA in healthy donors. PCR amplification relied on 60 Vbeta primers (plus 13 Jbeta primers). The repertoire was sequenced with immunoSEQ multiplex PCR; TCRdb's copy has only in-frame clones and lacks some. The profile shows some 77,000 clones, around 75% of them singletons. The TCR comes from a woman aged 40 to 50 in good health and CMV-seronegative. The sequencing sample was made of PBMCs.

The DNA for the CDR3 is TGTGCCAGCGGACAGGGGGGTGAAGCTTTCTTT. As protein: CASGQGGEAFF. This chain joins TRBV27 and TRBJ1-1; 10 bases agree with TRBD1. The CDR3 spans 11 residues. The J segment lost 7 bases and the V segment lost 8 bases, leaving 1 base of the junction unmatched. Germline V gene sequence: CDR1 MNHEY, CDR2 SMNVEV (reference sequence).